The entry below gives a single T cell receptor beta chain sequence along with its context. Its antigen is still unknown. This entry is derived from a study of T cells in Graves' hyperthyroidism and ophthalmopathy. Study outcomes and limitations: Clonotypes that were expanded in thyroid above 0.001 mostly appeared in blood too.

CDR3 length equals 16 residues. The V and J ends lost 3 bases and 0 bases, in that order; junction bases with no gene match: 6. CDR1 and CDR2 (germline): SGHKS, YYEKEE (reference sequence). TCR beta CDR3 regions were amplified from RNA. HTBI primers were used for first-round RT-PCR of the TCR CDR3. Each CDR3 protein is one row after TCRdb ran MiXCR on the multiplex PCR reads. Of approximately 530,000 distinct CDR3 sequences in the sample, approximately 20% are singletons; the top ten hold less than 55%. Input material: blood. This chain uses TRBV5-5 with TRBJ2-1; 7 bases match TRBD2. This TCR was recovered from a middle-aged man with Graves' ophthalmopathy. The CDR3 DNA reads as TGTGCCAGCAGCTCGGCGGGCGGGAGCTCCTACAATGAGCAGTTCTTC. This sequence encodes CASSSAGGSSYNEQFF.